The TCR beta chain under discussion was sequenced for a study of beta chain features in type 1 diabetes. The study, taken as a whole, reports: A definitive answer on HLA type influencing TCRB rearrangement was not reached here.

From germline, CDR1 is SGHTA and CDR2 FQGNSA. The length of the CDR3 is 13 residues. The ends were cut back, 8 bases at V and 0 bases at J, with 10 bases in the middle. This clone was counted a few times. Its antigen is undetermined. Expressed TCRB transcripts were sequenced, since all the RNA that had been isolated was reverse transcribed. Sequencing was performed with immunoSEQ multiplex PCR; in TCRdb, only in-frame clones are kept and a portion is missing. Of 60,000 or so clones in the sample, approximately 62% were seen once. The specimen was Tregs from blood. This chain connects TRBV7-2 to TRBJ1-1; D is unresolved. This sequence originates from a woman under 30 in good health. In DNA form, the CDR3 reads TGTGCCAGCGGTGCGAGGGTGAACACTGAAGCTTTCTTT. Encoded protein: CASGARVNTEAFF.